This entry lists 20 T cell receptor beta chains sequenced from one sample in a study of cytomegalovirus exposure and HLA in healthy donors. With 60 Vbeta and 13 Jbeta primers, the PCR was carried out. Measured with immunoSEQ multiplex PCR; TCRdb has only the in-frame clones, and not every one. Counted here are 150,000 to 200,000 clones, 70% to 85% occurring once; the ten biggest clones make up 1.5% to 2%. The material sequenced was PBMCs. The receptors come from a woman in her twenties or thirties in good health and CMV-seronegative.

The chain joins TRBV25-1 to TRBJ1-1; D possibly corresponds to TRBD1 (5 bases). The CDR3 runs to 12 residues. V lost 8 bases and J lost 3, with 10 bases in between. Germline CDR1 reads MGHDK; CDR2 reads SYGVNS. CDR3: CASSWGDTEAFF. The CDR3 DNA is TGTGCCAGCTCTTGGGGGGACACTGAAGCTTTCTTT. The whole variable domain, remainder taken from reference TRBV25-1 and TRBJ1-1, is EADIYQTPRYLVIGTGKKITLECSQTMGHDKMYWYQQDPGMELHLIHYSYGVNSTEKGDLSSESTVSRIRTEHFPLTLESARPSHTSQYLCASSWGDTEAFFGQGTRLTVV.

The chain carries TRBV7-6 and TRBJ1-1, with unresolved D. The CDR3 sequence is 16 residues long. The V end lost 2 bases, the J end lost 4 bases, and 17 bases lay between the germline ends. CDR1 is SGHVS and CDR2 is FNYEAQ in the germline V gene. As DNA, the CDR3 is TGTGCCAGCAGCTTATTCGCCAAAAGGCGGGGCACTGAAGCTTTCTTT. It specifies CASSLFAKRRGTEAFF.

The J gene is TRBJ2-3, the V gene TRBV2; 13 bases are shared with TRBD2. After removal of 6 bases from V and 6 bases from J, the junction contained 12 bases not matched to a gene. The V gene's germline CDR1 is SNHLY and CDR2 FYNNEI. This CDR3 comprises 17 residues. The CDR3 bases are TGTGCCAGCAGCGTTACGGCGGGACTAGCGGGGCGCGATACGCAGTATTTT. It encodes CASSVTAGLAGRDTQYF.

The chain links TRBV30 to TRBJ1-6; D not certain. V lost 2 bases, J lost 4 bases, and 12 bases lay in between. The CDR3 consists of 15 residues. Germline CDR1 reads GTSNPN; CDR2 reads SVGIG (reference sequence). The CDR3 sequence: CAWSLGRPYNSPLHF. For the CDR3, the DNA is TGTGCCTGGAGTCTGGGCAGACCTTATAATTCACCCCTCCACTTT.

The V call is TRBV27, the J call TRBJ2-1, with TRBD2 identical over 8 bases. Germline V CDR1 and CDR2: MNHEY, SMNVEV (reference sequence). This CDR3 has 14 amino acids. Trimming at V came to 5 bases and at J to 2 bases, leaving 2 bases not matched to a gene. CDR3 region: CASSPGGAYNEQFF. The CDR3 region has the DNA TGTGCCAGCAGTCCCGGGGGGGCCTACAATGAGCAGTTCTTC.

The CDR3 sequence is CASSPIRVSGNTIYF. The CDR3 coding sequence is TGTGCCAGCAGCCCGATACGCGTATCTGGAAACACCATATATTTT. V gene TRBV11-2 combines with J gene TRBJ1-3; D unresolved. The CDR3 totals 15 residues. V gave up 5 bases and J gave up 1 base, with 12 bases separating them. Germline assignment: CDR1 SGHAT and CDR2 FQNNGV. Looking up the rest from reference TRBV11-2 and TRBJ1-3 gives the full variable domain: EAGVAQSPRYKIIEKRQSVAFWCNPISGHATLYWYQQILGQGPKLLIQFQNNGVVDDSQLPKDRFSAERLKGVDSTLKIQPAKLEDSAVYLCASSPIRVSGNTIYFGEGSWLTVV.

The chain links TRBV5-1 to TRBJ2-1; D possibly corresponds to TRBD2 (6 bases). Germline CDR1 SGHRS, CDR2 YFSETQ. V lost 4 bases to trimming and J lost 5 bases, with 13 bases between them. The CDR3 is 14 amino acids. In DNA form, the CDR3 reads TGCGCCAGCAGCGGGGGGTCGTCCAACAATGAGCAGTTCTTC. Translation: CASSGGSSNNEQFF.

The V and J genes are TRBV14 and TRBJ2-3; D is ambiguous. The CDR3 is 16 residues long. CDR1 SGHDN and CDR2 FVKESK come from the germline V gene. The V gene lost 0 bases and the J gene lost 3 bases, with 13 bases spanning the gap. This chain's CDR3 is CASSQDLQIGTDTQYF. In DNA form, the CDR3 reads TGTGCCAGCAGCCAAGATCTACAGATAGGAACAGATACGCAGTATTTT.

In nucleotides, the CDR3 is TGTGCCAGCAACACAGGGGCCCGTCACTATGGCTACACCTTC. Translating gives CASNTGARHYGYTF. V gene TRBV28 combines with J gene TRBJ1-2, with 7 bases matching TRBD1. Per germline, CDR1 MDHEN and CDR2 SYDVKM. With V trimmed by 7 bases and J by 3 bases, 8 bases remained unmatched. The CDR3 sequence is 14 residues long.

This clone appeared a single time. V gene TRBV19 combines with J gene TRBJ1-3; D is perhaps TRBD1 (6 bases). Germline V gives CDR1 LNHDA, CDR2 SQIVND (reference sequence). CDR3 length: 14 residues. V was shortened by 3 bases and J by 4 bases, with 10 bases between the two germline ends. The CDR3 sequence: CASSMSGAGNTIYF. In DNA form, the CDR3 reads TGTGCCAGTAGTATGTCAGGGGCCGGAAACACCATATATTTT.

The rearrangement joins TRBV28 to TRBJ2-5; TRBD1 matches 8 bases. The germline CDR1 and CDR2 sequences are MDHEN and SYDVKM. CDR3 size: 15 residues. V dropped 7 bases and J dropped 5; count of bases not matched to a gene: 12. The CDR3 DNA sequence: TGTGCCAGCAACGACAGGGGCGTAGACCGGGAGACCCAGTACTTC. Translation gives CASNDRGVDRETQYF.

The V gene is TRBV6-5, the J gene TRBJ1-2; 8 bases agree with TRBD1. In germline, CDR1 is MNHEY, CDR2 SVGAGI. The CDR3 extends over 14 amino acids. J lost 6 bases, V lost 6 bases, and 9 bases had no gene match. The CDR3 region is CASSPTGESHGYTF. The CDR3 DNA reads TGTGCCAGCAGCCCGACAGGGGAATCTCATGGCTACACCTTC.

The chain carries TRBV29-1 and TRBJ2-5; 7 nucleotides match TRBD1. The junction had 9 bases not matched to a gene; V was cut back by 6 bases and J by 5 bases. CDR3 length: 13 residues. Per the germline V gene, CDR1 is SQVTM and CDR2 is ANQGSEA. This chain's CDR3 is CSVSDRARETQYF. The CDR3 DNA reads TGCAGCGTCTCAGACAGGGCGCGGGAGACCCAGTACTTC.

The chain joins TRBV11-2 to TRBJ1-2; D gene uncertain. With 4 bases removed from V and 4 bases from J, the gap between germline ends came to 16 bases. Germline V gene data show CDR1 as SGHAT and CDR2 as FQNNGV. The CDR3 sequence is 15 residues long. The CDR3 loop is CASSYPERRPYGYTF. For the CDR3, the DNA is TGTGCCAGCAGCTACCCGGAGCGGCGCCCCTATGGCTACACCTTC.

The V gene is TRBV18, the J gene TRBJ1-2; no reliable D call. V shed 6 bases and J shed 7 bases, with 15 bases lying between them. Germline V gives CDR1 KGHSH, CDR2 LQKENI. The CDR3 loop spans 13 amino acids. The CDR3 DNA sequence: TGTGCCAGCTCGTCGGGTGAGGGTGGTGGCTACACCTTC. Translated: CASSSGEGGGYTF.

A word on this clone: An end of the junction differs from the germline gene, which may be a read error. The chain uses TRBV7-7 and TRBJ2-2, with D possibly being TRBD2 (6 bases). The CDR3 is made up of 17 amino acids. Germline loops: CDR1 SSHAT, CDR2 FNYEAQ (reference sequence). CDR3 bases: TGTGCTAGCAGCTTAGCGGAAAGTTCGGGTAACACCGGGGAGCTGTTTTTT. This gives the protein CASSLAESSGNTGELFF.

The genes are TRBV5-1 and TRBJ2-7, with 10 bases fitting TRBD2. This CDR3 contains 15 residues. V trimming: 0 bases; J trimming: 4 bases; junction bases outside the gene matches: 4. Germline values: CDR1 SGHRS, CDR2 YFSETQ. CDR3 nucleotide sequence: TGCGCCAGCAGCTTGGAACTAGCGGGACTTTACGAGCAGTACTTC. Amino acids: CASSLELAGLYEQYF.

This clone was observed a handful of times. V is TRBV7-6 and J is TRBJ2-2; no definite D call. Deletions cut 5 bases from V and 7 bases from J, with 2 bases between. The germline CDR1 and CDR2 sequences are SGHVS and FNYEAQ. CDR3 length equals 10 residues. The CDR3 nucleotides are TGTGCCAGCAGCCGCGGGGAGCTGTTTTTT. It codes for CASSRGELFF.

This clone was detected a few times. The CDR3 sequence is CASSEMAGTVNSPLHF. CDR3 nucleotides: TGTGCCAGCAGTGAAATGGCCGGGACTGTCAATTCACCCCTCCACTTT. The V and J genes are TRBV2 and TRBJ1-6; weak D call: TRBD1 (5 bases). CDR1 and CDR2 from the germline V gene are SNHLY and FYNNEI. Trimming stripped 2 bases from V and 7 bases from J, with 15 bases between. The CDR3 loop spans 16 amino acids.

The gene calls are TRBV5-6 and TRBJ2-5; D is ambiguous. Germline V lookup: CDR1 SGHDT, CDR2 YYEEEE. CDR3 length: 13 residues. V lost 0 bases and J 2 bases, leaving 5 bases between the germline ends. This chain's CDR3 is CASSLALQETQYF. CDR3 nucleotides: TGTGCCAGCAGCTTGGCCCTGCAAGAGACCCAGTACTTC.